These 21 T cell receptor beta chains share one sample of origin, sequenced in a study of T cells in Graves' hyperthyroidism and ophthalmopathy (dated by TCRdb to the late 2010s). Libraries were made using multiplex PCR. Sequencing used an Illumina HiSeq 2000. TCR beta CDR3 regions were amplified from RNA transcripts. For the first round of RT-PCR on the TCR CDR3, the HTBI primer set was used together with the Qiagen OneStep RT-PCR kit. TCRdb reanalyzed the raw reads on its own, using fastp at Q25 for trimming and MiXCR for clone calling, and kept in-frame beta chains. Rows matching on CDR3 protein sequence are summarized as one entry with the most common DNA and genes. The sample table lists about 560,000 distinct CDR3 sequences, around 17% of them with a count of one. The ten largest account for approximately 18% of the sample. The sample taken for sequencing was blood. The receptors originated from a woman under 30 with Graves' hyperthyroidism.

This clonotype was seen ten or more times. The chain employs TRBV28 and TRBJ2-7; 7 nucleotides align to TRBD1. The length of the CDR3 is 13 residues. CDR1 and CDR2 from the germline V gene are MDHEN and SYDVKM. The J segment lost 2 bases and the V segment lost 7 bases, leaving 5 bases of the junction unmatched. CDR3 sequence reads: CASTETGTYEQYF. The DNA of the CDR3 is TGTGCCAGCACCGAGACAGGGACCTACGAGCAGTACTTC.

V and J are TRBV5-1 and TRBJ1-3, with D possibly being TRBD1 (5 bases). Germline loops: CDR1 SGHRS, CDR2 YFSETQ. V lost 2 bases, J lost 0 bases, and 12 bases lay in between. The CDR3 consists of 16 residues. The CDR3 spells CASSFDRPLSGNTIYF. The CDR3, as DNA: TGCGCCAGCAGCTTTGACAGACCACTCTCTGGAAACACCATATATTTT.

This clonotype was detected ten times or more. The chain combines TRBV7-9 with TRBJ2-5; weak D call: TRBD2 (6 bases). There are 13 residues in the CDR3. Trimming took 5 bases from V and 5 from J, leaving 12 bases between them. The V gene's germline CDR1 is SEHNR and CDR2 FQNEAQ (reference sequence). The CDR3, as DNA: TGTGCCAGCAGCCCGCGGGACTCCGAGACCCAGTACTTC. Its translation: CASSPRDSETQYF.

The sample holds a few counts of this clonotype. This chain links TRBV20-1 with TRBJ1-6; D is possibly TRBD1 (6 bases). Trimming left V 7 bases short and J 0 bases short, with 16 bases between. Germline CDR1 reads DFQATT; CDR2 reads SNEGSKA (reference sequence). The length of the CDR3 is 16 residues. This CDR3 is CSVPHGGLSYNSPLHF. The DNA of the CDR3 is TGCAGTGTCCCCCATGGGGGCCTCTCCTATAATTCACCCCTCCACTTT.

For the CDR3, the DNA is TGTGCCAGCATGCGGGACTCCGGGACTAGCGGGAGTTCCTACAATGAGCAGTTCTTC. Translation: CASMRDSGTSGSSYNEQFF. The V call is TRBV2, the J call TRBJ2-1, with 14 positions matching TRBD2. CDR3 length: 19 residues. Looked up from germline, CDR1 is SNHLY and CDR2 is FYNNEI. V trimming: 7 bases; J trimming: 1 base; junction bases outside the gene matches: 12. The full variable domain, completed using reference TRBV2 and TRBJ2-1, is EPEVTQTPSHQVTQMGQEVILRCVPISNHLYFYWYRQILGQKVEFLVSFYNNEISEKSEIFDDQFSVERPDGSNFTLKIRSTKLEDSAMYFCASMRDSGTSGSSYNEQFFGPGTRLTVL.

This clonotype turned up a few times. The chain carries TRBV29-1 and TRBJ2-3; D gene uncertain. CDR1 SQVTM and CDR2 ANQGSEA come from the germline V gene. V lost 2 bases, J lost 5 bases, and 11 bases lay in between. The CDR3 is 13 residues long. The CDR3 DNA follows: TGCAGCGTTGAAATGAACTTTCTAGATACGCAGTATTTT. Protein: CSVEMNFLDTQYF.

Many counts were recorded for this clonotype. The CDR3 spells CASSLWTGTGVMRSNQPQHF. Written as DNA, the CDR3 is TGTGCCAGCAGTTTATGGACTGGGACAGGGGTTATGCGTAGCAATCAGCCCCAGCATTTT. The chain couples TRBV28 to TRBJ1-5, with 10 bases that match TRBD1. The V segment lost 0 bases and the J segment 0 bases; nucleotides outside the gene matches: 11. Germline assignment: CDR1 MDHEN and CDR2 SYDVKM. There are 20 residues in the CDR3.

This clonotype has a count of ten or more. This rearrangement joins TRBV3-1 to TRBJ2-3; tentatively, D is TRBD1 or TRBD2 (5 bases each). V was cut by 3 bases and J by 9 bases, with 25 bases left in between. Germline CDR1 is LGHDT and CDR2 is YNNKEL (reference sequence). The CDR3 is 17 amino acids. The CDR3 loop reads CASSQAAFLGPRGTQYF. DNA of the CDR3: TGTGCCAGCAGCCAGGCCGCATTTTTGGGACCACGGGGCACGCAGTATTTT.

The chain couples TRBV7-2 to TRBJ2-2; D may be TRBD2 (5 bases). Trimming shortened V by 1 base and J by 7 bases, and 7 bases separated the two germline ends. The CDR3 is 13 residues long. The germline gives CDR1 SGHTA, CDR2 FQGNSA. CDR3 in DNA: TGTGCCAGCAGCTTAGACGGACTCGGGGAGCTGTTTTTT. This codes for CASSLDGLGELFF.

The chain carries TRBV18 and TRBJ2-7, with no clear D. V lost 6 bases to trimming and J lost 3 bases, with 9 bases between them. The CDR3 is made up of 12 amino acids. Germline CDR1 reads KGHSH; CDR2 reads LQKENI. CDR3 sequence reads: CASSSVLYEQYF. CDR3 nucleotides: TGTGCCAGCTCTAGTGTTCTCTACGAGCAGTACTTC.

The chain carries TRBV20-1 and TRBJ1-5; D call uncertain. This CDR3 is 11 amino acids long. V was shortened by 2 bases and J by 8 bases, with 7 bases between the two germline ends. Germline V gene lookup returns CDR1 DFQATT and CDR2 SNEGSKA (reference sequence). CDR3 nucleotide sequence: TGCAGTGCTAGACGCGATGAGCCCCAGCATTTT. Translated, it gives CSARRDEPQHF.

This rearrangement joins TRBV7-9 to TRBJ2-1, with 9 bases matching TRBD2. CDR1 is SEHNR and CDR2 is FQNEAQ in the germline V gene (reference sequence). J gave up 8 bases and V 3 bases, and 17 bases lay outside the gene matches. The length of the CDR3 is 18 residues. This CDR3 is CASSFPPGMAGGPDEQFF. In nucleotides, the CDR3 is TGTGCCAGCAGCTTTCCCCCTGGTATGGCGGGAGGGCCGGATGAGCAGTTCTTC.

The chain carries TRBV27 and TRBJ2-6; 11 bases match TRBD1. V dropped 6 bases and J dropped 1; count of bases not matched to a gene: 14. The CDR3 loop spans 20 amino acids. The germline gives CDR1 MNHEY, CDR2 SMNVEV (reference sequence). CDR3 residues: CASSWTGGETYLSGANVLTF. In nucleotides, the CDR3 is TGTGCCAGCAGCTGGACAGGGGGCGAGACGTATCTTTCTGGGGCCAACGTCCTGACTTTC.

This clonotype was counted many times. This chain joins TRBV7-2 and TRBJ2-7, with D tentatively TRBD2 (5 bases). Trimming cost V 0 bases and J 1 base, with 19 bases left between them. CDR3 length: 18 residues. Germline values: CDR1 SGHTA, CDR2 FQGNSA. CDR3 DNA: TGTGCCAGCAGCTTAGCCCTGACCCAAATGCGGGTATCCTACGAGCAGTACTTC. Translated: CASSLALTQMRVSYEQYF. Drawing the rest from reference TRBV7-2 and TRBJ2-7, the complete variable domain is GAGVSQSPSNKVTEKGKDVELRCDPISGHTALYWYRQSLGQGLEFLIYFQGNSAPDKSGLPSDRFSAERTGGSVSTLTIQRTQQEDSAVYLCASSLALTQMRVSYEQYFGPGTRLTVT.

This clonotype appeared many times. The chain uses TRBV12-3 or TRBV12-4 and TRBJ1-1; weak D call: TRBD1 (5 bases). The V end lost 3 bases, the J end lost 10 bases, and 9 bases lay between the germline ends. The CDR3 has 11 residues. CDR3 nucleotide sequence: TGTGCCAGCAGTTTTGGGGGTGCAGCTTTCTTT. Its protein product is CASSFGGAAFF.

The chain recombines TRBV6-1 with TRBJ1-4; perhaps TRBD1 as D (6 bases). The CDR3 loop spans 14 amino acids. Between the trimmed V and J ends, which lost 8 bases and 5 bases, there was a span of 15 bases. Looked up from germline, CDR1 is MNHNS and CDR2 is SASEGT. The CDR3 region is CASRGGRGNEKLFF. The CDR3 DNA reads TGTGCCAGCCGCGGGGGCAGAGGGAATGAAAAACTGTTTTTT.

The J gene is TRBJ1-4, the V gene TRBV7-8; no reliable D call. Germline assignment: CDR1 SGHVS and CDR2 FQNEAQ. V lost 1 base, J lost 4 bases, and 7 bases lay in between. CDR3 length: 14 amino acids. The DNA of the CDR3 is TGTGCCAGCAGCTTAGAGACGGTTAATGAAAAACTGTTTTTT. This gives the protein CASSLETVNEKLFF.

This clonotype was detected many times. The chain uses TRBV7-2 and TRBJ2-7; no clear D gene. The V end lost 5 bases, the J end lost 0 bases, and 14 bases lay between the germline ends. Germline V CDR1 and CDR2: SGHTA, FQGNSA. This CDR3 is 15 amino acids long. CDR3 in DNA: TGTGCCAGCAGCGTTATGTGGTCTAGCTCCTACGAGCAGTACTTC. Its translation: CASSVMWSSSYEQYF.

This clonotype was recorded at least ten times. CDR3 loop: CASSLTTASGGPEQFF. DNA of the CDR3: TGTGCCAGCAGCTTAACAACGGCTAGCGGGGGACCTGAGCAGTTCTTC. The J gene is TRBJ2-1, the V gene TRBV7-3, with 10 bases matching TRBD2. Germline V gene sequence: CDR1 SGHTA, CDR2 FQGTGA. The length of the CDR3 is 16 residues. V lost 0 bases to trimming and J lost 9 bases; unmatched junction nucleotides: 8.

Points on this clonotype: A single base separates this from a much larger clone, so it may be a read error. The chain employs TRBV12-3 or TRBV12-4 and TRBJ2-1; tentatively, D is TRBD2 (6 bases). This CDR3 is 15 amino acids long. The V gene lost 10 bases and the J gene lost 9 bases, with 25 bases spanning the gap. This chain's CDR3 is CANKLPGVLSGEQFF. The DNA of the CDR3 is TGTGCCAACAAATTACCGGGAGTACTAAGTGGTGAGCAGTTCTTC.

This clonotype was detected many times. The chain couples TRBV2 to TRBJ1-6; possibly TRBD1 for D (6 bases). The CDR3 runs to 15 residues. Deletions cut 3 bases from V and 9 bases from J, with 15 bases between. Germline CDR1 is SNHLY and CDR2 is FYNNEI. In DNA form, the CDR3 reads TGTGCCAGCAGTGACTTACAGGGTGCAAGTTCACCCCTCCACTTT. This codes for CASSDLQGASSPLHF.